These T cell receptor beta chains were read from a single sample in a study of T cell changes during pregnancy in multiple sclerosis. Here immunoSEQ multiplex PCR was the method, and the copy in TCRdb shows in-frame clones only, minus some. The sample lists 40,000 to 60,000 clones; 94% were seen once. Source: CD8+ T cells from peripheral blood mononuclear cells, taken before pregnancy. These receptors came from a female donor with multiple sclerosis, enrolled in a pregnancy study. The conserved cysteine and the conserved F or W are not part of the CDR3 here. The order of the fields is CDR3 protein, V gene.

cdr3_aa: AWSPSGGTDTQY
v_call: TRBV30

cdr3_aa: ASSQGLSNEQF
v_call: TRBV27

cdr3_aa: ASSEYQGQGPGYT
v_call: TRBV25-1

cdr3_aa: ASSQAWQGAREQY
v_call: TRBV4-1

cdr3_aa: ASSPRREAATNEKLF
v_call: TRBV18

cdr3_aa: ASSQEWRALGLYEQY
v_call: TRBV4-3

cdr3_aa: ASSPSGEAQY
v_call: TRBV13

cdr3_aa: ASSLPRIPPASTDTQY
v_call: TRBV7-9

cdr3_aa: ASSPGLEVDTQY
v_call: TRBV7-6

cdr3_aa: TSSHHHRVPVHHDEQF
v_call: TRBV1

cdr3_aa: ASSGASSYNEQF
v_call: TRBV9

cdr3_aa: ASSLPGGGETQY
v_call: TRBV7-9

cdr3_aa: ASSLGQGASSYGYT
v_call: TRBV13

cdr3_aa: ASSSYSATYEQY
v_call: TRBV27

cdr3_aa: ASSFQAADTQY
v_call: TRBV27

cdr3_aa: ASSFGTSGTNEQF
v_call: TRBV28

cdr3_aa: ASSSVLPGGASEQY
v_call: TRBV4-3

cdr3_aa: ASSTRRESLNEQY
v_call: TRBV6-1

cdr3_aa: ASSDGTSTDTQY
v_call: TRBV9

cdr3_aa: ASSQDSIGTGSSYNEQF
v_call: TRBV4-1